Following are 31 T cell receptor beta chains from one sample sequenced in a study of blood T cell repertoires in COVID-19. Here immunoSEQ multiplex PCR was the method, and the copy in TCRdb shows in-frame clones only, minus some. The repertoire holds roughly 27,000 clones, with around 87% as singletons. Specimen: peripheral blood. Receptor source: a human donor in a cohort sampled during active COVID-19.

To note about this clone: One junction end does not reproduce the germline sequence, and a read error may be involved. The rearrangement joins TRBV13 to TRBJ2-5; D gene uncertain. The CDR3 covers 12 residues. The germline V gene has CDR1 PRHDT and CDR2 FYEKMQ (reference sequence). The CDR3 sequence is CASSLGREIQYF. The CDR3 bases are TGTGCCAGCAGCTTAGGGCGAGAGATCCAGTACTTC.

The CDR3 sequence is CASSQVQGSYGYTF. The CDR3 coding sequence is TGTGCCAGCAGCCAAGTACAGGGATCCTATGGCTACACCTTC. The chain links TRBV4-2 to TRBJ1-2; the D gene is possibly TRBD1 (6 bases). Germline V gene sequence: CDR1 LGHNA, CDR2 YNFKEQ. V dropped 1 base and J dropped 4 bases, with 10 bases sitting between them. The length of the CDR3 is 14 residues.

This clone was seen just once. The chain uses TRBV18 and TRBJ2-3; D is unresolved. The CDR3 runs to 15 residues. Between the trimmed V and J ends, which lost 3 bases and 4 bases, there was a span of 14 bases. Germline V gives CDR1 KGHSH, CDR2 LQKENI. CDR3 region: CASSPLVVVADTQYF. DNA for the CDR3: TGTGCCAGCTCACCTTTAGTAGTGGTGGCAGATACGCAGTATTTT.

The gene calls are TRBV9 and TRBJ2-7, with D tentatively TRBD1 (6 bases). The CDR3 extends over 13 amino acids. In germline, CDR1 is SGDLS, CDR2 YYNGEE. Trimming took 3 bases from V and 0 from J, leaving 7 bases between them. CDR3: CASSAQGSYEQYF. CDR3 DNA: TGTGCCAGCAGCGCACAGGGCTCCTACGAGCAGTACTTC.

This clone was picked up a small number of times. The chain is built from TRBV27 and TRBJ2-3, with TRBD1 matching 10 bases. Germline V gene sequence: CDR1 MNHEY, CDR2 SMNVEV (reference sequence). J lost 6 bases, V lost 5 bases, and 5 bases had no gene match. This CDR3 spans 14 amino acids. This CDR3 reads CASSDRGPQDTQYF. The CDR3 DNA follows: TGTGCCAGCAGTGACAGGGGGCCCCAGGATACGCAGTATTTT.

The rearrangement joins TRBV28 to TRBJ1-5, with D unclear. Germline V gene sequence: CDR1 MDHEN, CDR2 SYDVKM. This CDR3 is 14 amino acids long. Between the trimmed V and J ends, which lost 4 bases and 7 bases, there was a span of 14 bases. The chain's CDR3 is CASSSSLVGQPQHF. The CDR3 nucleotides are TGTGCCAGCAGTTCCTCTCTGGTTGGCCAGCCCCAGCATTTT.

The gene calls are TRBV5-5 and TRBJ2-5; TRBD1 aligns across 9 bases. Trimming cost V 1 base and J 5 bases; bases outside gene matches: 12. The CDR3 covers 17 residues. Germline-derived CDR1 and CDR2 are SGHKS and YYEKEE (reference sequence). CDR3 sequence reads: CASSLSTGGGVGETQYF. CDR3 coding DNA: TGTGCCAGCAGCTTGTCCACAGGGGGCGGGGTCGGGGAGACCCAGTACTTC. Combining the CDR3 with reference TRBV5-5 and TRBJ2-5 gives the whole variable domain DAGVTQSPTHLIKTRGQQVTLRCSPISGHKSVSWYQQVLGQGPQFIFQYYEKEERGRGNFPDRFSARQFPNYSSELNVNALLLGDSALYLCASSLSTGGGVGETQYFGPGTRLLVL.

Only a few counts were recorded for this clone. The rearrangement links TRBV6-6 to TRBJ2-2; 9 bases are a match to TRBD2. V lost 5 bases, J lost 8 bases, and 0 bases stayed unmatched. The CDR3 is 12 residues long. Germline lookup yields CDR1 MNHNY and CDR2 SVGAGI (reference sequence). CDR3 amino acids: CASSLAGGELFF. The CDR3 DNA reads as TGTGCCAGCAGTCTAGCGGGGGGGGAGCTGTTTTTT.

This sequence joins TRBV27 and TRBJ1-2; 9 bases are a match to TRBD1. The germline gives CDR1 MNHEY, CDR2 SMNVEV (reference sequence). After removal of 8 bases from V and 4 bases from J, the junction contained 8 bases not matched to a gene. The CDR3 extends over 14 amino acids. The DNA of the CDR3 is TGTGCCAGCTCGTCCGGGACAGGGACCTATGGCTACACCTTC. Translated, it gives CASSSGTGTYGYTF.

This clone was seen once. V gene TRBV6-1 combines with J gene TRBJ2-3; TRBD1 matches 7 bases. V lost 0 bases and J lost 6; bases outside the gene matches: 0. This CDR3 comprises 13 residues. Germline loops: CDR1 MNHNS, CDR2 SASEGT. CDR3 DNA: TGTGCCAGCAGTGAAGCGGACAGGGATACGCAGTATTTT. Its translation: CASSEADRDTQYF.

In nucleotides, the CDR3 is TGTGCCAGCGCCCGGCAGGGGTCATCTGGAAACACCATATATTTT. Encoded protein: CASARQGSSGNTIYF. The rearrangement joins TRBV11-2 to TRBJ1-3; D perhaps matches TRBD1 (6 bases). This CDR3 is built from 15 residues. Germline V gene sequence: CDR1 SGHAT, CDR2 FQNNGV. The germline V and J ends were trimmed by 8 bases and 1 base, with 15 bases remaining between them. The entire variable domain, with the rest obtained from reference TRBV11-2 and TRBJ1-3, is as follows: EAGVAQSPRYKIIEKRQSVAFWCNPISGHATLYWYQQILGQGPKLLIQFQNNGVVDDSQLPKDRFSAERLKGVDSTLKIQPAKLEDSAVYLCASARQGSSGNTIYFGEGSWLTVV.

In regard to this clone: The DNA is omitted, as the CDR3 cannot be located on it reliably, and the CDR3 follows TCRdb's listing. This chain connects TRBV28 to TRBJ2-1; TRBD1 is taken as the D call from the table, unchecked against the DNA. Germline assignment: CDR1 MDHEN and CDR2 SYDVKM. The length of the CDR3 is 17 amino acids, counting both ends. CDR3 sequence: CASSSSVTGTKYNEQFF.

This chain joins TRBV2 and TRBJ2-1, with D possibly TRBD1 on 5 matching bases. The germline CDR1 and CDR2 sequences are SNHLY and FYNNEI. The CDR3 contains 16 residues. Trimming removed 5 bases at V and 3 bases at J, with 17 bases between. The CDR3 is CASSFTQGHVYNEQFF. The CDR3 nucleotides are TGTGCCAGCAGTTTTACCCAAGGACACGTCTACAATGAGCAGTTCTTC. The full variable domain, completed using reference TRBV2 and TRBJ2-1, is EPEVTQTPSHQVTQMGQEVILRCVPISNHLYFYWYRQILGQKVEFLVSFYNNEISEKSEIFDDQFSVERPDGSNFTLKIRSTKLEDSAMYFCASSFTQGHVYNEQFFGPGTRLTVL.

The chain carries TRBV9 and TRBJ2-1, with 11 positions matching TRBD2. The CDR3 consists of 16 residues. V trimming: 4 bases; J trimming: 4 bases; junction bases outside the gene matches: 7. Germline V gives CDR1 SGDLS, CDR2 YYNGEE. CDR3: CASSPGLAGAYNEQFF. As DNA, the CDR3 is TGTGCCAGCAGCCCTGGACTAGCGGGCGCTTACAATGAGCAGTTCTTC.

The CDR3 bases are TGTGCCAGCAGCGTAGGGGCAGGGGGTTCGGGAGAGACCCAGTACTTC. Translating gives CASSVGAGGSGETQYF. This rearrangement joins TRBV9 to TRBJ2-5, with 7 bases fitting TRBD1. J lost 4 bases, V lost 0 bases, and 9 bases had no gene match. The CDR3 sequence is 16 residues long. From germline, CDR1 is SGDLS and CDR2 YYNGEE.

The chain carries TRBV7-2 and TRBJ1-1; perhaps TRBD1 as D (6 bases). Germline V gene lookup returns CDR1 SGHTA and CDR2 FQGNSA. CDR3 size: 16 residues. The V and J ends lost 1 base and 0 bases respectively, with 12 bases between them. The CDR3 loop reads CASSLGIQGLNTEAFF. As DNA, the CDR3 is TGTGCCAGCAGCTTAGGGATACAGGGCCTGAACACTGAAGCTTTCTTT.

The rearrangement uses TRBV11-1 and TRBJ1-3; D possibly corresponds to TRBD1 (5 bases). Trimming pared 5 bases from V and 3 bases from J, leaving 14 bases between. Germline-derived CDR1 and CDR2 are SGHAT and FQDESV (reference sequence). This CDR3 comprises 15 residues. This CDR3 is CASSASGGLGNTIYF. For the CDR3, the DNA is TGTGCCAGCAGCGCCTCGGGGGGTCTTGGAAACACCATATATTTT.

This chain connects TRBV14 to TRBJ2-2; tentative D call: TRBD2 (6 bases). V was clipped by 4 bases and J by 7 bases, with 16 bases between them. Looked up from germline, CDR1 is SGHDN and CDR2 is FVKESK. The CDR3 has 15 amino acids. Here the CDR3 reads CASSPRDSMVGELFF. CDR3 in DNA: TGTGCCAGCAGCCCTAGGGACTCGATGGTCGGGGAGCTGTTTTTT.

The V gene is TRBV5-4, the J gene TRBJ2-7; D gene uncertain. The CDR3 covers 11 residues. The V end lost 9 bases, the J end lost 6 bases, and 13 bases lay between the germline ends. From germline, CDR1 is SGHNT and CDR2 YYREEE (reference sequence). As DNA, the CDR3 is TGTGCCACCGCCTTCGGTTCCGAGCAGTACTTC. This sequence encodes CATAFGSEQYF. Drawing the rest from reference TRBV5-4 and TRBJ2-7, the complete variable domain is ETGVTQSPTHLIKTRGQQVTLRCSSQSGHNTVSWYQQALGQGPQFIFQYYREEENGRGNFPPRFSGLQFPNYSSELNVNALELDDSALYLCATAFGSEQYFGPGTRLTVT.

This sequence joins TRBV6-5 and TRBJ2-3, with TRBD2 matching 12 bases. Germline V gene sequence: CDR1 MNHEY, CDR2 SVGAGI. There are 14 residues in the CDR3. V dropped 4 bases and J dropped 6; count of bases not matched to a gene: 2. CDR3 DNA sequence: TGTGCCAGCAGTTGGGGACTAGCGGGCGATACGCAGTATTTT. Its protein product is CASSWGLAGDTQYF.

The chain recombines TRBV24-1 with TRBJ2-1; the D gene is possibly TRBD1 (5 bases). The germline V gene encodes CDR1 KGHDR and CDR2 SFDVKD. This CDR3 spans 14 amino acids. V lost 2 bases and J 5 bases, leaving 9 bases between the germline ends. CDR3 in amino acids: CATSDYGRDNEQFF. The CDR3, as DNA: TGTGCCACCAGTGATTATGGCAGGGACAATGAGCAGTTCTTC.

The chain recombines TRBV9 with TRBJ2-1; no definite D call. V gave up 0 bases and J gave up 6 bases, with 4 bases separating them. Germline-derived CDR1 and CDR2 are SGDLS and YYNGEE. CDR3 length: 12 amino acids. This CDR3 reads CASSVDSNEQFF. The CDR3 DNA is TGTGCCAGCAGCGTAGACAGCAATGAGCAGTTCTTC. Full variable domain (rest looked up from reference TRBV9 and TRBJ2-1): DSGVTQTPKHLITATGQRVTLRCSPRSGDLSVYWYQQSLDQGLQFLIQYYNGEERAKGNILERFSAQQFPDLHSELNLSSLELGDSALYFCASSVDSNEQFFGPGTRLTVL.

V is TRBV2 and J is TRBJ2-6; D gene ambiguous. The V end lost 6 bases, the J end lost 2 bases, and 8 bases lay between the germline ends. There are 14 residues in the CDR3. The germline V gene encodes CDR1 SNHLY and CDR2 FYNNEI. The CDR3 sequence: CASRWLAGANVLTF. Written as DNA, the CDR3 is TGTGCCAGCAGATGGCTGGCTGGGGCCAACGTCCTGACTTTC.

This rearrangement joins TRBV29-1 to TRBJ2-1; 8 nucleotides match TRBD1. The CDR3 is 15 residues long. V was clipped by 4 bases and J by 6 bases; unmatched bases: 11. In germline, CDR1 is SQVTM, CDR2 ANQGSEA. The CDR3 DNA is TGCAGCGTTGGCCGAACAGGGGGGAGTTTCAATGAGCAGTTCTTC. Translation: CSVGRTGGSFNEQFF.

The CDR3 sequence: CASSLRGGATYEQYF. The CDR3 bases are TGTGCCAGCAGCTTAAGGGGCGGGGCTACCTACGAGCAGTACTTC. The gene calls are TRBV7-2 and TRBJ2-7, with D possibly matching TRBD2 (6 bases). The germline CDR1 and CDR2 sequences are SGHTA and FQGNSA. This CDR3 region has 15 residues. Trimming cost V 2 bases and J 2 bases, with 13 bases left between them.

The chain employs TRBV6-2 or TRBV6-3 and TRBJ1-5, with D possibly matching TRBD1 (6 bases). Germline lookup yields CDR1 MNHEY and CDR2 SVGEGT. The CDR3 is 14 residues long. V shed 5 bases and J shed 6 bases, with 14 bases lying between them. CDR3 residues: CASSPTGFGQPQHF. As DNA, the CDR3 is TGTGCCAGCAGTCCCACAGGGTTTGGTCAGCCCCAGCATTTT.

The chain has TRBV6-2 or TRBV6-3 and TRBJ1-6, with D possibly matching TRBD1 (5 bases). The length of the CDR3 is 18 residues. Germline V gene lookup returns CDR1 MNHEY and CDR2 SVGEGT. The V end lost 5 bases, the J end lost 7 bases, and 24 bases lay between the germline ends. The CDR3 nucleotides read TGTGCCAGCAGTCGCGCGTTGCGGGGCAACGGGGCCAATTCACCCCTCCACTTT. This encodes CASSRALRGNGANSPLHF.

J is TRBJ1-3 and V is TRBV7-9; 9 bases are a match to TRBD1. Germline CDR1 and CDR2: SEHNR and FQNEAQ (reference sequence). The CDR3 runs 17 residues. J gave up 0 bases and V 0 bases, and 3 bases lay outside the gene matches. Here the CDR3 DNA reads TGTGCCAGCAGCTTAGCAGGGACAGGGAGCTCTGGAAACACCATATATTTT. Translating gives CASSLAGTGSSGNTIYF.

V gene TRBV19 combines with J gene TRBJ1-5; D is possibly TRBD1 (5 bases). Germline CDR1 is LNHDA and CDR2 is SQIVND (reference sequence). The CDR3 loop spans 15 amino acids. Between the trimmed V and J ends, which lost 4 bases and 0 bases, there was a span of 10 bases. CDR3 nucleotides: TGTGCCAGTAGTAAGGGGCTGAATAGCAATCAGCCCCAGCATTTT. Protein sequence: CASSKGLNSNQPQHF. The full variable domain, rest sourced from reference TRBV19 and TRBJ1-5, is DGGITQSPKYLFRKEGQNVTLSCEQNLNHDAMYWYRQDPGQGLRLIYYSQIVNDFQKGDIAEGYSVSREKKESFPLTVTSAQKNPTAFYLCASSKGLNSNQPQHFGDGTRLSIL.

The chain links TRBV7-9 to TRBJ1-5, with D tentatively TRBD1 (5 bases). This CDR3 is built from 15 residues. Trimming left V 6 bases short and J 2 bases short, with 14 bases between. Germline-derived CDR1 and CDR2 are SEHNR and FQNEAQ (reference sequence). The CDR3 reads CASRPPGEGNQPQHF. CDR3 DNA: TGTGCCAGCAGACCCCCGGGGGAAGGCAATCAGCCCCAGCATTTT.

The chain has TRBV12-3 or TRBV12-4 and TRBJ2-1, with D perhaps matching TRBD2 (6 bases). CDR3 length: 12 amino acids. V was pared by 7 bases and J by 9 bases, with 13 bases between. CDR3 region: CASNTGVSEQFF. The CDR3 nucleotides are TGTGCCAGCAATACGGGGGTGAGTGAGCAGTTCTTC.